This T cell receptor beta chain was found in a study of blood T cell repertoires in COVID-19. Study background: There were acute and convalescent COVID-19 samples, and they came from the United States, Italy and Spain. T cells, B-cell-depleted T cells, or PBMCs supplied cDNA or gDNA.

Study processing details: By means of reference gene primer amplification, nucleated cell counts were estimated. Clones were read by immunoSEQ multiplex PCR, and TCRdb kept only the in-frame ones, dropping some. V, J and clone size reflect that table, while D and trimming were determined from the DNA. The table has about 40,000 clones, under 90% seen once; the top ten hold about 0.4%. The germline V gene encodes CDR1 LNHDA and CDR2 SQIVND (reference sequence). There are 16 residues in the CDR3. V lost 3 bases and J 0 bases, leaving 12 bases between the germline ends. The V and J genes are TRBV19 and TRBJ1-3; D ambiguous. The TCR originated in a human donor in a cohort sampled during active COVID-19. Sequenced: peripheral blood. The CDR3 loop is CASSIEAASSGNTIYF. The CDR3 DNA reads as TGTGCCAGTAGTATCGAGGCAGCGAGCTCTGGAAACACCATATATTTT.